This TCR beta chain was observed in a study of identical twins. The CDR3 is made up of 12 amino acids. The germline V gene encodes CDR1 SGHRS and CDR2 YFSETQ. Worth noting for this clonotype: The junction departs from germline at one end; a sequencing error may be responsible.

A single record per CDR3 protein comes from TCRdb applying MiXCR to the 5' RACE reads. The sample includes roughly 1.6 million distinct CDR3 sequences, 32% of them seen just once. This sequence was found in a newborn girl in good health. The material sequenced was cord blood. The chain joins TRBV5-1 to TRBJ1-4; D gene uncertain. The CDR3 reads CVSSPEFGKLFF. For the CDR3, the DNA is TGCGTCAGCAGCCCCGAATTCGGAAAACTGTTTTTT.